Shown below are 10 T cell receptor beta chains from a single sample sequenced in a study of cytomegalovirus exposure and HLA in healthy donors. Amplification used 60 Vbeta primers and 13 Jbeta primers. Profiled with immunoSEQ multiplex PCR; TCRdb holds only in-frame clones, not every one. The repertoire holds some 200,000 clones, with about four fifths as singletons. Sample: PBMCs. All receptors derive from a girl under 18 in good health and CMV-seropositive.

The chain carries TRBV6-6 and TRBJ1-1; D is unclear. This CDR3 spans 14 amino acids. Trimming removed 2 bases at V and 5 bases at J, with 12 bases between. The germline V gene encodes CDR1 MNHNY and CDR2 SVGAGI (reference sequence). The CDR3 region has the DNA TGTGCCAGCAGTTACCGAGAGGAGGGAACTGAAGCTTTCTTT. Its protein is CASSYREEGTEAFF.

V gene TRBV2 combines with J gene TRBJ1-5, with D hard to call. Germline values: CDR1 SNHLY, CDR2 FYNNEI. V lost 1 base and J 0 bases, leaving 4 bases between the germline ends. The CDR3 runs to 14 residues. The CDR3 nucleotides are TGTGCCAGCAGTGAAGGGCCTAGCAATCAGCCCCAGCATTTT. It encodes CASSEGPSNQPQHF. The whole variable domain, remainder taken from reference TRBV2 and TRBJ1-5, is EPEVTQTPSHQVTQMGQEVILRCVPISNHLYFYWYRQILGQKVEFLVSFYNNEISEKSEIFDDQFSVERPDGSNFTLKIRSTKLEDSAMYFCASSEGPSNQPQHFGDGTRLSIL.

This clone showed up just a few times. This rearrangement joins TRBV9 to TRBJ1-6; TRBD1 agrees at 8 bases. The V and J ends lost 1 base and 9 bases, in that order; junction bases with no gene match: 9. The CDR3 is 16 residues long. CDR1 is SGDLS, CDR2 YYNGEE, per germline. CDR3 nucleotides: TGTGCCAGCAGCGTATTCGGGGACGACAGGGGTTCACCCCTCCACTTT. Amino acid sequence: CASSVFGDDRGSPLHF.

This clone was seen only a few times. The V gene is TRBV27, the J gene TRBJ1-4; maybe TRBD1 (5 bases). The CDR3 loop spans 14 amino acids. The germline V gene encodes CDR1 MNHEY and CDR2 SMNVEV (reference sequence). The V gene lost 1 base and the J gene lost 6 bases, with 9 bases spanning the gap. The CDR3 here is CASSLLSGDEKLFF. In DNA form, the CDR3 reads TGTGCCAGCAGTTTATTGTCGGGGGATGAAAAACTGTTTTTT.

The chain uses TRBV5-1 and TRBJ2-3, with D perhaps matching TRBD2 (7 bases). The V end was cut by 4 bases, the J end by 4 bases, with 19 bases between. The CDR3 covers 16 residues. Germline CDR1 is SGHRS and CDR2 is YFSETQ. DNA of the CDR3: TGCGCCAGCAGCCAGGCATTAGGGGGGGCATCAGATACGCAGTATTTT. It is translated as CASSQALGGASDTQYF.

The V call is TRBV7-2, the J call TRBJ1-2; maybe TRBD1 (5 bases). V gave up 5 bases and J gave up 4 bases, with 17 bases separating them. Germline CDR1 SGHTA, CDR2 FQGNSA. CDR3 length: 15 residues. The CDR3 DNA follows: TGTGCCAGCAGCCCCTCCTCACAGGCGTTCTATGGCTACACCTTC. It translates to CASSPSSQAFYGYTF.

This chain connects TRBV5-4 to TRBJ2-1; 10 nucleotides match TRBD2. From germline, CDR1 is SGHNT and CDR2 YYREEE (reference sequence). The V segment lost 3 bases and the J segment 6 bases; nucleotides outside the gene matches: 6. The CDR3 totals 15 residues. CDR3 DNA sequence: TGTGCCAGCAGCTACAGCGGGGGGGCTCTCAATGAGCAGTTCTTC. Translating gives CASSYSGGALNEQFF.

The CDR3: CASSAGTAQNTEAFF. The CDR3 DNA sequence: TGTGCCAGCAGCGCCGGGACAGCACAGAACACTGAAGCTTTCTTT. V usage is TRBV5-4 and J usage is TRBJ1-1; 7 bases match TRBD1. Germline values: CDR1 SGHNT, CDR2 YYREEE (reference sequence). The CDR3 spans 15 residues. V shed 4 bases and J 1 base; nucleotides not matched to a gene: 7.

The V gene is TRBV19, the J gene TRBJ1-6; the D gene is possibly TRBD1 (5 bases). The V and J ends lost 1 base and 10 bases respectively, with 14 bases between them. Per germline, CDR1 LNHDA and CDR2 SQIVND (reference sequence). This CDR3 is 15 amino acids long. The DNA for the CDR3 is TGTGCCAGTAGTATAGGGGCGGGGCCCGGCTCACCCCTCCACTTT. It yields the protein CASSIGAGPGSPLHF. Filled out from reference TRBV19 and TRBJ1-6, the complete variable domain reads DGGITQSPKYLFRKEGQNVTLSCEQNLNHDAMYWYRQDPGQGLRLIYYSQIVNDFQKGDIAEGYSVSREKKESFPLTVTSAQKNPTAFYLCASSIGAGPGSPLHFGNGTRLTVT.

In nucleotides, the CDR3 is TGTGCCAGCAGCGTATCAGGGGTGAACACCGGGGAGCTGTTTTTT. Encoded protein: CASSVSGVNTGELFF. The gene calls are TRBV9 and TRBJ2-2; possibly TRBD1 for D (6 bases). Germline CDR1 SGDLS, CDR2 YYNGEE. CDR3 length: 15 residues. Trimming cost V 1 base and J 1 base, with 8 bases left between them.